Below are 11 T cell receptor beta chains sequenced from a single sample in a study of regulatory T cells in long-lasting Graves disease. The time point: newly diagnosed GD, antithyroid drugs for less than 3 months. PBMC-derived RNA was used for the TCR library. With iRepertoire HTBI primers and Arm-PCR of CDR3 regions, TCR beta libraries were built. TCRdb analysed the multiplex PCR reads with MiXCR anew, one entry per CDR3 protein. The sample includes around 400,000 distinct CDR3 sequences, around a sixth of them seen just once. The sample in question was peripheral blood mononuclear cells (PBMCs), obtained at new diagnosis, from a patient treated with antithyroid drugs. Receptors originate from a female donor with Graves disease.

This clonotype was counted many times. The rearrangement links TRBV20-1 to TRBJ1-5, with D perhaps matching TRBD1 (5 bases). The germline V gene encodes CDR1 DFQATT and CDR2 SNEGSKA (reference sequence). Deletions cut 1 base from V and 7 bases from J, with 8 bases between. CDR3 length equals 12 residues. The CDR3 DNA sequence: TGCAGTGCTAGAGGGGGCGAACAGCCCCAGCATTTT. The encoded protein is CSARGGEQPQHF.

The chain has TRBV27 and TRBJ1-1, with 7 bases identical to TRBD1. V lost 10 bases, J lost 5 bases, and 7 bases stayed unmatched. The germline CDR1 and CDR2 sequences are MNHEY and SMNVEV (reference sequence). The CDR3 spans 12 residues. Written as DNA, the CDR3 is TGTGCCACCACGGACAGGCGGACTGAAGCTTTCTTT. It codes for CATTDRRTEAFF.

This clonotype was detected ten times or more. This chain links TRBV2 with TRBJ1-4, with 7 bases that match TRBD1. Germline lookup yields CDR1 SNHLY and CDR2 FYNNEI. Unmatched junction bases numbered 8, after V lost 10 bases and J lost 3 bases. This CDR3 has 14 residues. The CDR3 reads CATKTGAANEKLFF. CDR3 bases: TGTGCCACAAAAACAGGGGCGGCTAATGAAAAACTGTTTTTT. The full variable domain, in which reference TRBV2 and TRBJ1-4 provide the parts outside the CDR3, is EPEVTQTPSHQVTQMGQEVILRCVPISNHLYFYWYRQILGQKVEFLVSFYNNEISEKSEIFDDQFSVERPDGSNFTLKIRSTKLEDSAMYFCATKTGAANEKLFFGSGTQLSVL.

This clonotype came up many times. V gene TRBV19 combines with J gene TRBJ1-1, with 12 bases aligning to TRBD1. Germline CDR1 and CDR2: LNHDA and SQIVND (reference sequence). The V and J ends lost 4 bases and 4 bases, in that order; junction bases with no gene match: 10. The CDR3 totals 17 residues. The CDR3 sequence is CASSRGDRGRSSTEAFF. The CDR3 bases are TGTGCCAGTAGTAGGGGGGACAGGGGGCGTTCGTCCACTGAAGCTTTCTTT.

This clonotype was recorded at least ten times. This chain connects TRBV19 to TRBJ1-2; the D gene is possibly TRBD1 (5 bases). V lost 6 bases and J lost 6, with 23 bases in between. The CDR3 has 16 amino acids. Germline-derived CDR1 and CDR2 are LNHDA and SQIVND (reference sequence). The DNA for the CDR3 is TGTGCCAGTAGCCCTTATACGCTGACGGGGCTGAATGGCTACACCTTC. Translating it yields CASSPYTLTGLNGYTF.

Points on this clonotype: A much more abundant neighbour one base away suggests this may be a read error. The CDR3 here is CATSGWTSGAGNEQFF. The CDR3 coding sequence is TGTGCCACCAGTGGTTGGACTAGCGGAGCGGGAAATGAGCAGTTCTTC. The V gene is TRBV24-1, the J gene TRBJ2-1; 10 positions match TRBD2. J gave up 7 bases and V 5 bases, and 10 bases lay outside the gene matches. CDR1 and CDR2 from the germline V gene are KGHDR and SFDVKD. The CDR3 sequence is 16 residues long.

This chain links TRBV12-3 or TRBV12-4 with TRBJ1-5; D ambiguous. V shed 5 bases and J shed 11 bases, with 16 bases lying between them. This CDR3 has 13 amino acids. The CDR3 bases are TGTGCCAGCAGTAGGTCCGTGGATCGAGCCCAGCATTTT. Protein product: CASSRSVDRAQHF.

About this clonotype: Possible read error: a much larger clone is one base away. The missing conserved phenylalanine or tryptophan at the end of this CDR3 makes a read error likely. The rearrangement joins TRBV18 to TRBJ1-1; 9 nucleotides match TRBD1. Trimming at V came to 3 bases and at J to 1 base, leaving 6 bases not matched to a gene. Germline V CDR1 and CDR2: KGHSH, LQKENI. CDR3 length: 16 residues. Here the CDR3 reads CASSPRGQGSNTEAFL. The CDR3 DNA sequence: TGTGCCAGCTCACCGCGGGGACAGGGCTCGAACACTGAAGCTTTCCTT.

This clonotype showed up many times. CDR3 sequence reads: CASSLAGVAKQYF. CDR3 nucleotides: TGTGCCAGCAGTTTAGCGGGAGTCGCTAAGCAGTACTTC. The chain couples TRBV27 to TRBJ2-7; 7 positions match TRBD2. Germline trimming cut 2 bases from V and 8 bases from J; bases unmatched to any gene: 6. Germline values: CDR1 MNHEY, CDR2 SMNVEV (reference sequence). There are 13 residues in the CDR3.

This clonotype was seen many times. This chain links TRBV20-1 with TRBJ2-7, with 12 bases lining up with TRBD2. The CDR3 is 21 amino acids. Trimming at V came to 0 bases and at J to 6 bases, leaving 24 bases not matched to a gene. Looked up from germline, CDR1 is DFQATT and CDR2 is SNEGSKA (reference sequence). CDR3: CSARDSVYPTSGRPYEREQYF. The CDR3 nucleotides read TGCAGTGCTAGAGATTCGGTGTATCCAACTAGCGGGAGGCCCTACGAGCGCGAGCAGTACTTC.

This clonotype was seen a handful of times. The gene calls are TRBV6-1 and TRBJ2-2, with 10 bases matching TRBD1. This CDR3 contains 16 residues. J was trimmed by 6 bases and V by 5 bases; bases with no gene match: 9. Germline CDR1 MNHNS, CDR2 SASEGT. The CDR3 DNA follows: TGTGCCAGCAGTCTTAGGACAGGGGGATTTCCCGGGGAGCTGTTTTTT. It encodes CASSLRTGGFPGELFF.